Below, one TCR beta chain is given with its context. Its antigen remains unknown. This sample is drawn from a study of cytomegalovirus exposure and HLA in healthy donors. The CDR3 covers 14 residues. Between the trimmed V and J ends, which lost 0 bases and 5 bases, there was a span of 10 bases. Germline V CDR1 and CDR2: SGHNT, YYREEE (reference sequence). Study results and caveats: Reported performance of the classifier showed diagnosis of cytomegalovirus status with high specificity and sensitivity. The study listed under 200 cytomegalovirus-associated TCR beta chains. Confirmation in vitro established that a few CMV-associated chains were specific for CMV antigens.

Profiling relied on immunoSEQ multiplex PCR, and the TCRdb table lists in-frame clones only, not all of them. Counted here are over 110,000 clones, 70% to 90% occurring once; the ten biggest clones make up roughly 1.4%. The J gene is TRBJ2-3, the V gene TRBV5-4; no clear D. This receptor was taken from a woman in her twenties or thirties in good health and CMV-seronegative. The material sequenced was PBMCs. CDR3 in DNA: TGTGCCAGCAGCTTGGACGGTCCCGAAGATACGCAGTATTTT. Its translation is CASSLDGPEDTQYF.